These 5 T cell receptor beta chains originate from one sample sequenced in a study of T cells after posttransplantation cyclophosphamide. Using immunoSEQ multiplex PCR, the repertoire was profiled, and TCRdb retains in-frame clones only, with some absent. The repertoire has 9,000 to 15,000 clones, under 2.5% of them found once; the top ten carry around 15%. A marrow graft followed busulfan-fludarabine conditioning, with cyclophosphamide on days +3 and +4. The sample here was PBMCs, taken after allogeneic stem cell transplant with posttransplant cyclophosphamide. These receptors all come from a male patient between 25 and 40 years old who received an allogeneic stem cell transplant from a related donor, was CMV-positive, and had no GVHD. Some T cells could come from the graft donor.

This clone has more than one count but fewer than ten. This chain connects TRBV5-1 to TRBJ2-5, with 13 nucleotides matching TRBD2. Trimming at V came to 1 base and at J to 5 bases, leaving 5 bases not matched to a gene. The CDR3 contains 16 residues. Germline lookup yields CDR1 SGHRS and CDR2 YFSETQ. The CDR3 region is CASSLTSGGARETQYF. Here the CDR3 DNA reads TGCGCCAGCAGCTTGACTAGCGGGGGGGCCAGGGAGACCCAGTACTTC.

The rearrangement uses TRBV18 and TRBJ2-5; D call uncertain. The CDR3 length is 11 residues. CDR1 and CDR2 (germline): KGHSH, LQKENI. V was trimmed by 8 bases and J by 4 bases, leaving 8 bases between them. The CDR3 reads CASPSRETQYF. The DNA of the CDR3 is TGTGCCAGCCCGTCTAGAGAGACCCAGTACTTC. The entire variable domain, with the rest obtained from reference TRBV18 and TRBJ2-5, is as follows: NAGVMQNPRHLVRRRGQEARLRCSPMKGHSHVYWYRQLPEEGLKFMVYLQKENIIDESGMPKERFSAEFPKEGPSILRIQQVVRGDSAAYFCASPSRETQYFGPGTRLLVL.

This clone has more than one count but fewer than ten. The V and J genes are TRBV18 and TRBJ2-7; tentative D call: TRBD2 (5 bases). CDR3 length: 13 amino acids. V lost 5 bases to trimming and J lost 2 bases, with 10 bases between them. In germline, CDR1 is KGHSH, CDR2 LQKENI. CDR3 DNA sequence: TGTGCCAGCTCAGTAAGCGGAGCCTACGAGCAGTACTTC. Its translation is CASSVSGAYEQYF.

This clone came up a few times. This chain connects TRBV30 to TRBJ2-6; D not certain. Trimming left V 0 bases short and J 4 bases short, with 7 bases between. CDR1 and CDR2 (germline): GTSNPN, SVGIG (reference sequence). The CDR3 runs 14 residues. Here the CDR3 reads CAWSVATGANVLTF. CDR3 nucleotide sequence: TGTGCCTGGAGTGTAGCGACCGGGGCCAACGTCCTGACTTTC.

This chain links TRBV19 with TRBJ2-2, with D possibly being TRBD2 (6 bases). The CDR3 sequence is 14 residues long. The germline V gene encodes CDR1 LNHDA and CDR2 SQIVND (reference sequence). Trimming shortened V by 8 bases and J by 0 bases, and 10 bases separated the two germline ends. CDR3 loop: CASLALANTGELFF. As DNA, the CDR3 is TGTGCCAGTCTAGCGTTAGCGAACACCGGGGAGCTGTTTTTT.